Shown below are 29 T cell receptor beta chains from a single sample sequenced in a study of CD8+CD57+ T cells in acquired aplastic anemia. It was genomic DNA that served as the template for profiling TCR beta VDJ and CDR3. TCRdb reanalysed the reads using MiXCR and keeps one entry per CDR3 protein. The sample holds about 110,000 distinct CDR3 sequences, 51% seen once. Sequences were obtained from sorted CD4+, CD8+, or CD8+CD57+ T cells (not recorded which) from PBMCs. The receptors originated from a human donor in good health, serving as a control.

The chain uses TRBV9 and TRBJ2-7; D uncertain. The length of the CDR3 is 11 residues. The germline V gene encodes CDR1 SGDLS and CDR2 YYNGEE. V gave up 8 bases and J gave up 3 bases, with 9 bases separating them. The CDR3 reads CASSTNYEQYF. The CDR3 coding sequence is TGTGCCAGTTCTACCAACTACGAGCAGTACTTC.

This clonotype was observed many times. The CDR3 sequence is CASRQGPWNEQYF. The CDR3 DNA reads TGTGCCAGCAGACAGGGGCCTTGGAACGAGCAGTACTTC. The chain has TRBV27 and TRBJ2-7; 7 positions agree with TRBD1. This CDR3 is 13 amino acids long. Germline assignment: CDR1 MNHEY and CDR2 SMNVEV (reference sequence). The J segment lost 5 bases and the V segment lost 6 bases, leaving 7 bases of the junction unmatched.

CDR3 DNA: TGTGCCACCAGCAGAACCGGAGTGGAGGAGACCCAGTACTTC. It codes for CATSRTGVEETQYF. V usage is TRBV15 and J usage is TRBJ2-5; D is undetermined. The germline V gene encodes CDR1 LNHNV and CDR2 YYDKDF (reference sequence). Trimming removed 2 bases from V and 5 bases from J, with 12 bases in between. This CDR3 comprises 14 residues. The variable domain in full, completed from reference TRBV15 and TRBJ2-5, reads DAMVIQNPRYQVTQFGKPVTLSCSQTLNHNVMYWYQQKSSQAPKLLFHYYDKDFNNEADTPDNFQSRRPNTSFCFLDIRSPGLGDTAMYLCATSRTGVEETQYFGPGTRLLVL.

This sequence joins TRBV19 and TRBJ1-4; TRBD1 is a possible D gene (5 bases). V shed 3 bases and J shed 8 bases, with 13 bases lying between them. Looked up from germline, CDR1 is LNHDA and CDR2 is SQIVND (reference sequence). CDR3 length: 14 residues. CDR3 bases: TGTGCCAGTAGTATTCGGCAGGGTGGGGAAAAACTGTTTTTT. As protein: CASSIRQGGEKLFF.

The chain links TRBV7-8 to TRBJ2-2, with TRBD1 matching over 8 bases. CDR1 is SGHVS and CDR2 is FQNEAQ in the germline V gene. CDR3 length equals 17 residues. J was trimmed by 9 bases and V by 7 bases; bases with no gene match: 19. CDR3 DNA sequence: TGTGCCAGCAAAGGGGCCCTGGACAGGGAGCCCCATAGGGAGCTGTTTTTT. Its protein is CASKGALDREPHRELFF.

This clonotype has at least ten counts. The CDR3 protein is CASTGSYNSPLHF. CDR3 coding DNA: TGTGCCAGCACAGGCTCCTATAATTCACCCCTCCACTTT. V and J are TRBV27 and TRBJ1-6; D gene unclear. Trimming removed 7 bases at V and 0 bases at J, with 4 bases between. Per germline, CDR1 MNHEY and CDR2 SMNVEV (reference sequence). This CDR3 spans 13 amino acids.

The chain is built from TRBV6-1 and TRBJ2-7, with 8 bases matching TRBD2. The CDR3 runs to 13 residues. V trimming: 6 bases; J trimming: 5 bases; junction bases outside the gene matches: 6. Looked up from germline, CDR1 is MNHNS and CDR2 is SASEGT. CDR3 loop: CASRPSGYNEQYF. The CDR3 DNA reads as TGTGCCAGCAGGCCTAGCGGGTACAACGAGCAGTACTTC.

V usage is TRBV4-3 and J usage is TRBJ2-7; D tentatively reads TRBD1 or TRBD2 (7 bases each). V was cut by 1 base and J by 6 bases, with 19 bases left in between. Germline CDR1 LGHNA, CDR2 YSLEER. This CDR3 comprises 16 residues. CDR3 in amino acids: CASSQGMGRGGSEQYF. The CDR3, as DNA: TGCGCCAGCAGCCAAGGAATGGGCAGGGGGGGTTCCGAGCAGTACTTC.

Ten or more counts support this clonotype. The gene calls are TRBV19 and TRBJ2-1; TRBD1 or TRBD2 may be the D gene (5 bases each). The CDR3 has 16 amino acids. CDR1 is LNHDA, CDR2 SQIVND, per germline (reference sequence). V lost 6 bases and J 4 bases, leaving 19 bases between the germline ends. The CDR3 nucleotides read TGTGCCAGTAGAAATCTTGGGGACGGAGCGTACAATGAGCAGTTCTTC. It encodes CASRNLGDGAYNEQFF.

This clonotype was counted between two and nine times. Given a much more abundant clone one base away, this may be a read error. V is TRBV4-1 and J is TRBJ2-3, with D possibly called TRBD1 or TRBD2 (6 bases each). This CDR3 comprises 16 residues. The germline V gene encodes CDR1 MGHRA and CDR2 YSYEKL. The ends were cut back, 0 bases at V and 0 bases at J, with 10 bases in the middle. CDR3 loop: CASSQEGGTSTDTQYF. Here the CDR3 DNA reads TGCGCCAGCAGCCAAGAGGGGGGCACCAGCACAGATACGCAGTATTTT.

The chain employs TRBV6-4 and TRBJ2-5; no reliable D call. Looked up from germline, CDR1 is MRHNA and CDR2 is SNTAGT. The V gene lost 8 bases and the J gene lost 1 base, with 14 bases spanning the gap. The CDR3 loop spans 14 amino acids. CDR3 in amino acids: CASSPSGSQETQYF. CDR3 in DNA: TGTGCCAGCTCACCATCTGGCAGCCAAGAGACCCAGTACTTC.

In its sample, this clonotype was seen a few times. This chain uses TRBV7-9 with TRBJ2-3, with D perhaps given as TRBD1 or TRBD2 (5 bases each). The CDR3 has 13 residues. Trimming pared 5 bases from V and 4 bases from J, leaving 10 bases between. The germline V gene encodes CDR1 SEHNR and CDR2 FQNEAQ (reference sequence). CDR3 region: CASSPRGPDTQYF. CDR3 sequence (DNA): TGTGCCAGCAGCCCTCGGGGCCCAGATACGCAGTATTTT.

On this clonotype: The junction and the germline gene differ at one end; a read error may be behind it. V gene TRBV6-2 or TRBV6-3 combines with J gene TRBJ1-1; possible D gene TRBD1, 6 bases. CDR1 is MNHEY and CDR2 is SVGEGT in the germline V gene. This CDR3 is 15 amino acids long. The CDR3 bases are TGTGTCAGCAGTTACTCCCGGGACAAGGACACTGAAGCTTTCTTT. This translates into CVSSYSRDKDTEAFF.

This clonotype was seen repeatedly, ten times or more. The rearrangement joins TRBV5-5 to TRBJ1-1; D unclear. CDR1 is SGHKS, CDR2 YYEKEE, per germline (reference sequence). CDR3 size: 14 residues. The V gene lost 1 base and the J gene lost 0 bases, with 7 bases spanning the gap. This chain's CDR3 is CASSLKGMNTEAFF. The CDR3 DNA sequence: TGTGCCAGCAGCTTGAAGGGCATGAACACTGAAGCTTTCTTT.

The chain has TRBV12-3 or TRBV12-4 and TRBJ2-7, with D perhaps TRBD1 (6 bases). This CDR3 spans 14 amino acids. Deletions cut 3 bases from V and 4 bases from J, with 13 bases between. The DNA for the CDR3 is TGTGCCAGCAGTTTGTCCAGGGGTGGGTACGAGCAGTACTTC. Encoded protein: CASSLSRGGYEQYF.

This clonotype was seen only a few times. A much bigger clone sits one base away, suggesting this may be a read error. The CDR3 loop reads CASSNGLGGNTIYF. Here the CDR3 DNA reads TGTGCCAGTAGCAACGGCCTGGGTGGAAACACCATATATTTT. The chain uses TRBV19 and TRBJ1-3; D is ambiguous. This CDR3 contains 14 residues. Germline CDR1 reads LNHDA; CDR2 reads SQIVND (reference sequence). Trimming shortened V by 6 bases and J by 3 bases, and 12 bases separated the two germline ends.

There are many counts of this clonotype. The chain is built from TRBV12-3 or TRBV12-4 and TRBJ1-2; D uncertain. The CDR3 consists of 15 residues. Trimming pared 3 bases from V and 3 bases from J, leaving 14 bases between. The CDR3 DNA is TGTGCCAGCAGTTTCCGGGCCATTTTCGACTATGGCTACACCTTC. It translates to CASSFRAIFDYGYTF.

The chain recombines TRBV25-1 with TRBJ2-7, with D possibly being TRBD1 or TRBD2 (7 bases each). The V end lost 4 bases, the J end lost 6 bases, and 19 bases lay between the germline ends. CDR3 length: 15 amino acids. Looked up from germline, CDR1 is MGHDK and CDR2 is SYGVNS. CDR3 DNA sequence: TGTGCCAGCAGTGGGGGGGGCAGGGGGACGGGCGAGCAGTACTTC. Translating gives CASSGGGRGTGEQYF.

The rearrangement joins TRBV9 to TRBJ2-1, with TRBD2 matching over 13 bases. CDR3 length: 14 residues. V shed 3 bases, J shed 12 bases, and the junction held 6 bases outside the gene matches. Germline V lookup: CDR1 SGDLS, CDR2 YYNGEE. Written as DNA, the CDR3 is TGTGCCAGCAGCGCTCGGACTAGCGGGAGTAGGCAGTTCTTC. The encoded protein is CASSARTSGSRQFF.

This clonotype was detected ten times or more. The chain has TRBV27 and TRBJ1-2; no reliable D call. Germline V lookup: CDR1 MNHEY, CDR2 SMNVEV (reference sequence). The CDR3 length is 12 residues. Trimming shortened V by 7 bases and J by 6 bases, and 12 bases separated the two germline ends. CDR3 bases: TGTGCCAGCAAGCGGAGCGGTGATGGCTACACCTTC. Protein sequence: CASKRSGDGYTF.

The sample holds many counts of this clonotype. This chain uses TRBV2 with TRBJ2-7; unclear D gene. CDR1 is SNHLY, CDR2 FYNNEI, per germline. This CDR3 comprises 10 residues. V lost 5 bases and J lost 6, with 5 bases in between. The CDR3 sequence: CASSRGEQYF. CDR3 bases: TGTGCCAGCAGTCGAGGCGAGCAGTACTTC.

This chain connects TRBV19 to TRBJ2-4, with no clear D. The germline V gene has CDR1 LNHDA and CDR2 SQIVND (reference sequence). CDR3 length: 14 residues. V gave up 4 bases and J gave up 1 base, with 8 bases separating them. CDR3 in DNA: TGTGCCAGTAGTACCCTGAGGGCCAAAAACATTCAGTACTTC. As protein: CASSTLRAKNIQYF.

This clonotype was observed at least ten times. This chain joins TRBV7-2 and TRBJ1-1; 9 bases match TRBD1. The CDR3 totals 14 residues. V lost 1 base, J lost 5 bases, and 2 bases stayed unmatched. Germline-derived CDR1 and CDR2 are SGHTA and FQGNSA. The CDR3 coding sequence is TGTGCCAGCAGCTTAGGGACAGGGGAGACTGAAGCTTTCTTT. Its protein is CASSLGTGETEAFF.

The CDR3 protein is CSVSPGQGSYEQYF. The CDR3 DNA follows: TGCAGCGTGAGTCCGGGACAGGGTTCCTACGAGCAGTACTTC. V is TRBV29-1 and J is TRBJ2-7; TRBD1 aligns across 9 bases. There are 14 residues in the CDR3. J gave up 1 base and V 6 bases, and 7 bases lay outside the gene matches. In germline, CDR1 is SQVTM, CDR2 ANQGSEA.

The V and J genes are TRBV25-1 and TRBJ1-3; no definite D call. Trimming cost V 4 bases and J 6 bases, with 16 bases left between them. The CDR3 is 15 residues long. Germline lookup yields CDR1 MGHDK and CDR2 SYGVNS. The CDR3 DNA reads as TGTGCCAGCAGTGGCAGCGCAACTAATGAAAACACCATATATTTT. It yields the protein CASSGSATNENTIYF.

This chain connects TRBV25-1 to TRBJ1-3; TRBD1 might be the D (5 bases). V was pared by 0 bases and J by 2 bases, with 17 bases between. Germline V gene lookup returns CDR1 MGHDK and CDR2 SYGVNS. This CDR3 region has 18 residues. The CDR3 region is CASSEYGRAGPTGNTIYF. For the CDR3, the DNA is TGTGCCAGCAGTGAATACGGACGGGCGGGACCCACTGGAAACACCATATATTTT.

This chain uses TRBV20-1 with TRBJ2-5, with 11 bases matching TRBD2. Trimming cost V 5 bases and J 0 bases; bases outside gene matches: 2. CDR1 and CDR2 from the germline V gene are DFQATT and SNEGSKA (reference sequence). The CDR3 is 14 residues long. The DNA for the CDR3 is TGCAGTGCTCCACTAGCGGGGGACCAAGAGACCCAGTACTTC. This sequence encodes CSAPLAGDQETQYF.

This clonotype was seen many times. The chain combines TRBV19 with TRBJ2-5; the D call may be TRBD1 or TRBD2 (5 bases each). V lost 0 bases and J 2 bases, leaving 13 bases between the germline ends. The CDR3 has 16 residues. Germline-derived CDR1 and CDR2 are LNHDA and SQIVND (reference sequence). The CDR3 DNA sequence: TGTGCCAGTAGTATAGATCTTTTTGGGGGACAAGAGACCCAGTACTTC. This sequence encodes CASSIDLFGGQETQYF.

V is TRBV2 and J is TRBJ1-2, with 9 bases fitting TRBD1. V gave up 4 bases and J gave up 7 bases; unmatched junction bases: 4. The CDR3 runs to 13 residues. Per germline, CDR1 SNHLY and CDR2 FYNNEI. The CDR3 loop reads CASSGGQGPGYTF. In nucleotides, the CDR3 is TGTGCCAGCAGTGGGGGACAGGGCCCTGGCTACACCTTC. The whole variable domain, filled in from reference TRBV2 and TRBJ1-2, reads EPEVTQTPSHQVTQMGQEVILRCVPISNHLYFYWYRQILGQKVEFLVSFYNNEISEKSEIFDDQFSVERPDGSNFTLKIRSTKLEDSAMYFCASSGGQGPGYTFGSGTRLTVV.